This is a list of T cell receptor beta chains from one sample in a study of shared clonotypes between healthy human individuals. The data were produced by immunoSEQ multiplex PCR, yet TCRdb's version contains in-frame clones alone and is incomplete. The table includes about 680,000 clones, around 72% detected once. Sample: memory CD4+ T cells sorted from blood. Receptors were obtained from a woman under 40 in good health. Both conserved end residues are part of each CDR3. The order of the fields is J gene, clone size, D gene, V gene, CDR3 protein, CDR3 DNA. The D gene is left open where the match is weak. Clone size appears in some rows only: once, few, many, or a class for an expanded clone.

j_gene: TRBJ1-5
abundance: few
d_gene: TRBD1
v_gene: TRBV30
CDR3aa: CAWSGDSHSNQPQHF
CDR3nt: TGTGCCTGGAGCGGGGACAGCCATAGCAATCAGCCCCAGCATTTT

j_gene: TRBJ1-2
abundance: .
d_gene: .
v_gene: TRBV18
CDR3aa: CASSPLDRPTSAAGSGYTF
CDR3nt: TGTGCCAGCTCACCACTGGACAGACCTACCTCCGCCGCCGGTAGTGGCTACACCTTC

j_gene: TRBJ2-4
abundance: once
d_gene: TRBD2
v_gene: TRBV29-1
CDR3aa: CSVEVVREGNIQYF
CDR3nt: TGCAGCGTTGAAGTCGTCCGGGAGGGGAACATTCAGTACTTC

j_gene: TRBJ1-2
abundance: .
d_gene: .
v_gene: TRBV6-1
CDR3aa: CASSATRNYGYTF
CDR3nt: TGTGCCAGCAGTGCTACACGGAACTATGGCTACACCTTC

j_gene: TRBJ2-1
abundance: .
d_gene: TRBD2
v_gene: TRBV27
CDR3aa: CASTTSGYNEQFF
CDR3nt: TGTGCCAGCACTACTAGCGGGTACAATGAGCAGTTCTTC

j_gene: TRBJ1-1
abundance: .
d_gene: .
v_gene: TRBV11-2
CDR3aa: CASSSTGREAFF
CDR3nt: TGTGCCAGCAGCTCTACGGGGAGAGAAGCTTTCTTT

j_gene: TRBJ1-2
abundance: .
d_gene: TRBD1
v_gene: TRBV2
CDR3aa: CASIGQGGMYGYTF
CDR3nt: TGTGCCAGCATCGGACAGGGTGGGATGTATGGCTACACCTTC

j_gene: TRBJ1-2
abundance: .
d_gene: .
v_gene: TRBV27
CDR3aa: CASSAGVQGIPNYGYTF
CDR3nt: TGTGCCAGCAGTGCGGGGGTACAGGGAATTCCTAACTATGGCTACACCTTC

j_gene: TRBJ1-2
abundance: .
d_gene: .
v_gene: TRBV5-4
CDR3aa: CASSFGLGGVTRYGYTF
CDR3nt: TGTGCCAGCAGCTTTGGTCTGGGCGGGGTGACCCGGTATGGCTACACCTTC

j_gene: TRBJ2-1
abundance: .
d_gene: .
v_gene: TRBV28
CDR3aa: CATNTVRDEQFF
CDR3nt: TGTGCCACCAATACAGTGCGGGATGAGCAGTTCTTC

j_gene: TRBJ1-2
abundance: .
d_gene: .
v_gene: TRBV4-1
CDR3aa: CASRDSEGDYGYTF
CDR3nt: TGCGCCAGCAGGGACAGTGAGGGGGACTATGGCTACACCTTC

j_gene: TRBJ1-2
abundance: .
d_gene: TRBD1
v_gene: TRBV5-6
CDR3aa: CASSSQTGDGYTF
CDR3nt: TGTGCCAGCAGCTCCCAGACAGGGGATGGCTACACCTTC

j_gene: TRBJ1-1
abundance: .
d_gene: .
v_gene: TRBV6-5
CDR3aa: CASSRGHYRNTEAFF
CDR3nt: TGTGCCAGCAGCCGCGGACACTACAGGAACACTGAAGCTTTCTTT

j_gene: TRBJ1-2
abundance: few
d_gene: .
v_gene: TRBV19
CDR3aa: CASSIEGRAGYGYTF
CDR3nt: TGTGCCAGTAGTATAGAGGGCAGGGCCGGCTATGGCTACACCTTC

j_gene: TRBJ1-2
abundance: .
d_gene: .
v_gene: TRBV5-4
CDR3aa: CASSRDQPYGYTF
CDR3nt: TGTGCCAGCAGCCGGGACCAACCCTATGGCTACACCTTC

j_gene: TRBJ2-2
abundance: .
d_gene: TRBD2
v_gene: TRBV11-3
CDR3aa: CASSLTPLSGRSGELFF
CDR3nt: TGTGCCAGCAGCTTAACCCCCTTGAGCGGGAGGTCCGGGGAGCTGTTTTTT

j_gene: TRBJ2-3
abundance: .
d_gene: TRBD2
v_gene: TRBV18
CDR3aa: CASSYEMRGGEDTQYF
CDR3nt: TGTGCCAGCTCTTACGAGATGCGGGGGGGTGAGGATACGCAGTATTTT

j_gene: TRBJ2-7
abundance: .
d_gene: .
v_gene: TRBV7-4
CDR3aa: CASSLLGEFSYEQYF
CDR3nt: TGTGCCAGCAGCTTATTGGGGGAATTCTCCTACGAGCAGTACTTC

j_gene: TRBJ2-1
abundance: .
d_gene: TRBD2
v_gene: TRBV7-6
CDR3aa: CASSPASGSSYNEQFF
CDR3nt: TGTGCCAGCAGCCCCGCTAGCGGGAGTTCCTACAATGAGCAGTTCTTC

j_gene: TRBJ1-1
abundance: .
d_gene: .
v_gene: TRBV28
CDR3aa: CASSRADRDTTEAFF
CDR3nt: TGTGCCAGCAGTCGCGCTGACAGAGATACGACTGAAGCTTTCTTT

j_gene: TRBJ1-1
abundance: .
d_gene: .
v_gene: TRBV28
CDR3aa: CATRRSGDTEAFF
CDR3nt: TGTGCGACAAGGAGGTCGGGGGACACTGAAGCTTTCTTT

j_gene: TRBJ2-5
abundance: .
d_gene: TRBD1
v_gene: TRBV6-5
CDR3aa: CASSYSRTGPRAQYF
CDR3nt: TGTGCCAGCAGTTACTCCAGGACAGGGCCCAGGGCCCAGTACTTC

j_gene: TRBJ1-5
abundance: few
d_gene: TRBD1
v_gene: TRBV2
CDR3aa: CASSRDRGRNQPQHF
CDR3nt: TGTGCCAGCAGCCGCGACAGGGGTCGCAATCAGCCCCAGCATTTT

j_gene: TRBJ1-1
abundance: .
d_gene: .
v_gene: TRBV6-1
CDR3aa: CASTLLPLGRTEAFF
CDR3nt: TGTGCCAGCACCCTTCTCCCACTCGGTAGGACTGAAGCTTTCTTT

j_gene: TRBJ1-1
abundance: once
d_gene: .
v_gene: TRBV6-1
CDR3aa: CASSEATVNF
CDR3nt: TGTGCCAGCAGTGAAGCGACGGTAAACTTT

j_gene: TRBJ1-4
abundance: .
d_gene: .
v_gene: TRBV18
CDR3aa: CASSPLQGNEKLFF
CDR3nt: TGTGCCAGCTCACCACTTCAGGGGAATGAAAAACTGTTTTTT

j_gene: TRBJ1-1
abundance: .
d_gene: .
v_gene: TRBV7-2
CDR3aa: CASSSKSWGNTEAFF
CDR3nt: TGTGCCAGCAGCTCTAAATCTTGGGGAAACACTGAAGCTTTCTTT

j_gene: TRBJ1-1
abundance: .
d_gene: .
v_gene: TRBV4-2
CDR3aa: CASSHIAGINTEAFF
CDR3nt: TGTGCCAGCAGCCATATCGCGGGGATAAACACTGAAGCTTTCTTT

j_gene: TRBJ2-7
abundance: .
d_gene: .
v_gene: TRBV7-9
CDR3aa: CASSLDQWEQYF
CDR3nt: TGTGCCAGCAGCTTAGATCAATGGGAGCAGTACTTC